The entry below gives a single T cell receptor (beta chain) sequence along with its context. The data were obtained in a study of blood T cells in healthy people across ages. This CDR3 region has 16 residues. V gave up 4 bases and J gave up 5 bases; unmatched junction bases: 6. Germline loops: CDR1 MNHEY, CDR2 SVGEGT. For the second PCR, which ran for 7 to 11 cycles, a sample-barcoded 5' primer and a J-beta primer mix were used. TCRdb independently ran MiXCR on the 5' RACE reads; one entry per CDR3 protein. The sample includes some 1.4 million distinct CDR3 sequences, roughly 45% of them seen just once.

Sequencing input: blood. This receptor was obtained from a woman aged 18 to 35 in good health. This chain connects TRBV6-2 or TRBV6-3 to TRBJ2-1, with TRBD2 matching over 12 bases. In DNA form, the CDR3 reads TGTGCCAGCAGTTCCGGACTAGCGGGAAAGAACAATGAGCAGTTCTTC. Protein sequence: CASSSGLAGKNNEQFF.